What follows is one T cell receptor (beta chain) and its context. Only in-frame clones appear in the TCRdb table, and some are missing; sequencing was by immunoSEQ multiplex PCR. This table holds 300,000 to 450,000 clones, around 87% found once. The data were obtained in a study of blood T cell repertoires in COVID-19. Across the whole study: There were acute and convalescent COVID-19 samples, and they came from the United States, Italy and Spain.

In assigning cohorts, the study relied on participant-reported clinical history. The CDR3 has 12 amino acids. Looked up from germline, CDR1 is SGHRS and CDR2 is YFSETQ. Trimming pared 4 bases from V and 7 bases from J, leaving 11 bases between. Sequencing was carried out using PBMCs or T cells enriched from blood (not recorded which). The TCR was taken from a man younger than 45 who had recovered from COVID-19. The rearrangement uses TRBV5-1 and TRBJ1-2; D might be TRBD1 (6 bases). In DNA, the CDR3 is TGCGCCAGCAGCCCCGAGGGGGTTGGCTACACCTTC. Residues: CASSPEGVGYTF. The whole variable domain, filled in from reference TRBV5-1 and TRBJ1-2, reads KAGVTQTPRYLIKTRGQQVTLSCSPISGHRSVSWYQQTPGQGLQFLFEYFSETQRNKGNFPGRFSGRQFSNSRSEMNVSTLELGDSALYLCASSPEGVGYTFGSGTRLTVV.